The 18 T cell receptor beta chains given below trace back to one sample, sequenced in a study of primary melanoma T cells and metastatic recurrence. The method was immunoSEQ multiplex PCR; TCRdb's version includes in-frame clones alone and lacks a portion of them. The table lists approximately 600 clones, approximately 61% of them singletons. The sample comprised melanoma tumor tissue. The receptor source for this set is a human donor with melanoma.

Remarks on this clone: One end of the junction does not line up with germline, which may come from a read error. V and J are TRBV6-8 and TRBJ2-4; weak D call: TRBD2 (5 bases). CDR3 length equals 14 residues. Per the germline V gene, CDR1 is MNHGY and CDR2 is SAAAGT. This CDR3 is CASSDSIEGNIQYF. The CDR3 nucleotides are TGTGCCAGCAGTGACTCTATAGAGGGAAACATTCAGTACTTC.

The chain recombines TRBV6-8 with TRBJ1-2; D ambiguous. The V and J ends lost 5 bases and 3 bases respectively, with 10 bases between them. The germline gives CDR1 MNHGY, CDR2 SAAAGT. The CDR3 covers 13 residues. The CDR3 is CASSDGQDYGYTF. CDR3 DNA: TGTGCCAGCAGTGACGGGCAAGACTATGGCTACACCTTC.

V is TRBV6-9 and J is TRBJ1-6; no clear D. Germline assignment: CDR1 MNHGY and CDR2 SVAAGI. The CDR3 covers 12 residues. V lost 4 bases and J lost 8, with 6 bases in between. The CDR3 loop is CASSFLYSPLHF. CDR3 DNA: TGTGCCAGCAGTTTTTTGTATTCACCCCTCCACTTT.

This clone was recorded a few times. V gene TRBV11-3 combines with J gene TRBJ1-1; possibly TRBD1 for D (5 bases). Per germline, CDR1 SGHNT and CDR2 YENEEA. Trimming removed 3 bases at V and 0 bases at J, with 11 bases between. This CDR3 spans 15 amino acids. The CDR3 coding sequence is TGTGCCAGCAGCTTGGCCGTGACAGTGAACACTGAAGCTTTCTTT. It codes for CASSLAVTVNTEAFF. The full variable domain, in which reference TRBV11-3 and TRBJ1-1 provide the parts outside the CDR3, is EAGVVQSPRYKIIEKKQPVAFWCNPISGHNTLYWYLQNLGQGPELLIRYENEEAVDDSQLPKDRFSAERLKGVDSTLKIQPAELGDSAVYLCASSLAVTVNTEAFFGQGTRLTVV.

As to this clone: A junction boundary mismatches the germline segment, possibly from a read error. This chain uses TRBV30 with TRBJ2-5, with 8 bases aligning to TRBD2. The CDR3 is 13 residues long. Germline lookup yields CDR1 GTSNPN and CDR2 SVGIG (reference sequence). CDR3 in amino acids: CAWSPRGGSSANF. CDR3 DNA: TGTGCCTGGAGTCCCCGGGGGGGGAGTTCTGCAAACTTC.

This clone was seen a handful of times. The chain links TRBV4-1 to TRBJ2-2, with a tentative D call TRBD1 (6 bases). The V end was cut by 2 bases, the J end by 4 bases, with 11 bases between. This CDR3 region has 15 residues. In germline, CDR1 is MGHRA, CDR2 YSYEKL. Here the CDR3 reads CASSQSRGFTGELFF. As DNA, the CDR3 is TGCGCCAGCAGCCAATCCAGGGGATTCACCGGGGAGCTGTTTTTT.

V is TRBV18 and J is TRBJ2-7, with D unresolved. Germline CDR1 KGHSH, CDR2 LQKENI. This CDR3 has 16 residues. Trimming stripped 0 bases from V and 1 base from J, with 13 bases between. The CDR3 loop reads CASSPPGRTPSYEQYF. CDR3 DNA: TGTGCCAGCTCACCACCTGGTAGGACCCCGTCCTACGAGCAGTACTTC.

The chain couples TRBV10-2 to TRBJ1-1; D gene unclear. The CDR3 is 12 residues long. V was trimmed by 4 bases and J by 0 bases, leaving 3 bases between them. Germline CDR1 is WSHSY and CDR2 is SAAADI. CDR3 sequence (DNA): TGCGCCAGCAGTGGGGTGAACACTGAAGCTTTCTTT. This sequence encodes CASSGVNTEAFF.

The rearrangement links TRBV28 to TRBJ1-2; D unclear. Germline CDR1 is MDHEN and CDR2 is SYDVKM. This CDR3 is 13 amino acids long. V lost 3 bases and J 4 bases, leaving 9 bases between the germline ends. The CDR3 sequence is CASSFPATYGYTF. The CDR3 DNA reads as TGTGCCAGCAGTTTCCCAGCTACCTATGGCTACACCTTC.

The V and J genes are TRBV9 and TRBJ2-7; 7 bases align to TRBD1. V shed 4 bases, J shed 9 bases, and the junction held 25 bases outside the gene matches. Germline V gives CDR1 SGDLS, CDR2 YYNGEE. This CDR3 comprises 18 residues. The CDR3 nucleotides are TGTGCCAGCAGCCCTCTCCCCCCGAGTAGAGGGGGCCTTGGGGGGCAGTACTTC. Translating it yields CASSPLPPSRGGLGGQYF.

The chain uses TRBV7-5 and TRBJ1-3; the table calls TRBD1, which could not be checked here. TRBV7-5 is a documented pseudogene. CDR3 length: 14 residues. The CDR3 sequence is CASSLVRGGNTIYF. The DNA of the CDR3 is TGTGCCAGCAGCTTAGTCAGGGGTGGAAACACCATATATTTT.

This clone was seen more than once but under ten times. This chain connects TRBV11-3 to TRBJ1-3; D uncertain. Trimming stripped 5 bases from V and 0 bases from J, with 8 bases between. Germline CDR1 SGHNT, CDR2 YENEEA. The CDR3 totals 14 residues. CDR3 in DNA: TGTGCCAGCAGCCCCCGCGTCTCTGGAAACACCATATATTTT. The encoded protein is CASSPRVSGNTIYF.

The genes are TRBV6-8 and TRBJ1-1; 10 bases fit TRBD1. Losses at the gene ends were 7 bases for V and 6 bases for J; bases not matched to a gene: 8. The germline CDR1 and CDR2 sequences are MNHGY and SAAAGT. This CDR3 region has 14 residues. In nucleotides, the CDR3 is TGTGCCAGCATTAAGGGACAGGGGATCCCTGAAGCTTTCTTT. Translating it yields CASIKGQGIPEAFF.

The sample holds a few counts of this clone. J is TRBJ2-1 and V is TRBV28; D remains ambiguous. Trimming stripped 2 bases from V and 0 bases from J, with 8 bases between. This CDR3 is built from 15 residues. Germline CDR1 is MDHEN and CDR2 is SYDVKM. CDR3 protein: CASSLIGYSYNEQFF. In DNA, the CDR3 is TGTGCCAGCAGTTTAATCGGCTACTCCTACAATGAGCAGTTCTTC.

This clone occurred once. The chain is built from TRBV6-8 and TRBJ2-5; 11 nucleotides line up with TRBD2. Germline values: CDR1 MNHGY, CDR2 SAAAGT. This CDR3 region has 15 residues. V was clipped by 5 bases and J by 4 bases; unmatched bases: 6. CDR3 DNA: TGTGCCAGCAGTCGTAGCGGGAGGGCCGCAGAGACCCAGTACTTC. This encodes CASSRSGRAAETQYF.

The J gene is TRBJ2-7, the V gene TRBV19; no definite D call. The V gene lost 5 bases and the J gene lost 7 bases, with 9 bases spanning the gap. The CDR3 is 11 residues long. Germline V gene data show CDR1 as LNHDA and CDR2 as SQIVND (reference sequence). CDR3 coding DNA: TGTGCCAGTAGTTCCATAGGGGAGCAGTACTTC. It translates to CASSSIGEQYF. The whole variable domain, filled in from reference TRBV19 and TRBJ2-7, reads DGGITQSPKYLFRKEGQNVTLSCEQNLNHDAMYWYRQDPGQGLRLIYYSQIVNDFQKGDIAEGYSVSREKKESFPLTVTSAQKNPTAFYLCASSSIGEQYFGPGTRLTVT.

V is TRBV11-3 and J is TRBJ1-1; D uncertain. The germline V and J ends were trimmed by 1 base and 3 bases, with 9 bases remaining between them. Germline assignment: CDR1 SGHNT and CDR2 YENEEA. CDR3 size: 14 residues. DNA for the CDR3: TGTGCCAGCAGCTTAGGAGGTAGGCACACTGAAGCTTTCTTT. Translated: CASSLGGRHTEAFF. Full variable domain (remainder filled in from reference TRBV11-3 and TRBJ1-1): EAGVVQSPRYKIIEKKQPVAFWCNPISGHNTLYWYLQNLGQGPELLIRYENEEAVDDSQLPKDRFSAERLKGVDSTLKIQPAELGDSAVYLCASSLGGRHTEAFFGQGTRLTVV.

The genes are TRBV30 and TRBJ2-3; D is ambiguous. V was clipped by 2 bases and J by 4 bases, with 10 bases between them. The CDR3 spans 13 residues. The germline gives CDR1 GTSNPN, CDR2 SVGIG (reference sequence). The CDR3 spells CAWSRENADTQYF. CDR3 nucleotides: TGTGCCTGGAGTCGAGAGAATGCAGATACGCAGTATTTT.